Following are 31 T cell receptor beta chains from one sample sequenced in a study of T cell repertoires in cytomegalovirus infection. A single record per CDR3 protein comes from TCRdb applying MiXCR to the reads. The sample contains 71,000 or so distinct CDR3 sequences, roughly 22% of which appear only once. These receptors' targets are unknown. The sample in question was CD8+ T cells from cultured PBMCs, obtained from culture after CMV antigen stimulation. These receptors were taken from a human donor in good health (CMV status not recorded). Some clones in this sample may be carry-over from other donors' samples.

In its sample, this clonotype was seen many times. The chain couples TRBV28 to TRBJ1-5; D remains ambiguous. Per the germline V gene, CDR1 is MDHEN and CDR2 is SYDVKM. The V and J ends lost 2 bases and 1 base respectively, with 9 bases between them. This CDR3 has 15 residues. CDR3 nucleotides: TGTGCCAGCAGTTTAAGCCAGGCGAGCAATCAGCCCCAGCATTTT. Protein sequence: CASSLSQASNQPQHF.

This clonotype was seen more than once but under ten times. V usage is TRBV12-3 or TRBV12-4 and J usage is TRBJ1-4; 9 bases map to TRBD1. The CDR3 contains 12 residues. With 5 bases clipped from V and 14 bases from J, the junction kept 6 bases outside the gene matches. The CDR3 nucleotides read TGTGCCAGCAGTCAGGGACAGGGAATGCTGTTTTTT. Translating it yields CASSQGQGMLFF.

The chain joins TRBV19 to TRBJ1-4; no clear D. Germline-derived CDR1 and CDR2 are LNHDA and SQIVND (reference sequence). The V end was cut by 5 bases, the J end by 8 bases, with 6 bases between. This CDR3 has 11 residues. This chain's CDR3 is CASSVQEKLFF. CDR3 coding DNA: TGTGCCAGTAGTGTCCAGGAAAAACTGTTTTTT.

This clonotype was counted only a few times. The chain is built from TRBV6-2 or TRBV6-3 and TRBJ2-7; D gene uncertain. The CDR3 has 13 amino acids. The V gene's germline CDR1 is MNHEY and CDR2 SVGEGT. Trimming removed 2 bases at V and 5 bases at J, with 10 bases between. The CDR3 DNA reads TGTGCCAGCAGTTACCGGCTACCCAACGAGCAGTACTTC. This encodes CASSYRLPNEQYF.

The rearrangement uses TRBV18 and TRBJ1-5, with D possibly TRBD1 on 5 matching bases. Germline CDR1 is KGHSH and CDR2 is LQKENI. This CDR3 is built from 15 residues. Trimming took off 3 bases at V and 7 bases at J, with 16 bases between the two ends. Here the CDR3 DNA reads TGTGCCAGCTCACCGTCCACCTGGGGGGGGCAGCCCCAGCATTTT. Translation: CASSPSTWGGQPQHF.

This clonotype was found a few times. The rearrangement uses TRBV12-3 or TRBV12-4 and TRBJ2-7; the D gene is possibly TRBD2 (6 bases). The V end was cut by 4 bases, the J end by 2 bases, with 12 bases between. This CDR3 has 14 amino acids. This chain's CDR3 is CASSWRWGAYEQYF. CDR3 in DNA: TGTGCCAGCAGTTGGAGATGGGGGGCCTACGAGCAGTACTTC.

The chain couples TRBV4-3 to TRBJ2-7; TRBD1 might be the D (5 bases). This CDR3 spans 15 amino acids. Germline V CDR1 and CDR2: LGHNA, YSLEER. Trimming took off 0 bases at V and 2 bases at J, with 11 bases between the two ends. CDR3: CASSQDSGQTYEQYF. CDR3 sequence (DNA): TGCGCCAGCAGCCAAGATTCCGGACAAACCTACGAGCAGTACTTC.

Ten or more counts support this clonotype. V and J are TRBV7-9 and TRBJ1-1, with unresolved D. Germline CDR1 SEHNR, CDR2 FQNEAQ (reference sequence). V was shortened by 1 base and J by 4 bases, with 4 bases between the two germline ends. This CDR3 is built from 12 residues. In DNA form, the CDR3 reads TGTGCCAGCAGCTTAGGGAGCACTGAAGCTTTCTTT. Protein: CASSLGSTEAFF.

The V and J genes are TRBV28 and TRBJ1-1; TRBD1 aligns across 7 bases. The length of the CDR3 is 12 residues. CDR1 MDHEN and CDR2 SYDVKM come from the germline V gene. Germline trimming cut 7 bases from V and 6 bases from J; bases unmatched to any gene: 5. As DNA, the CDR3 is TGTGCCAGCAATGAGGGGGCGCCTGAAGCTTTCTTT. It translates to CASNEGAPEAFF.

This clonotype was seen more than once but under ten times. V gene TRBV7-2 combines with J gene TRBJ1-6; D call uncertain. Trimming stripped 0 bases from V and 10 bases from J, with 16 bases between. The CDR3 has 16 residues. Per germline, CDR1 SGHTA and CDR2 FQGNSA. CDR3 sequence reads: CASSLALTGLRSPLHF. The DNA of the CDR3 is TGTGCCAGCAGCTTAGCGCTGACGGGTTTGCGCTCACCCCTCCACTTT.

This CDR3 reads CASSEYDTSYEQYF. CDR3 nucleotide sequence: TGTGCCAGCAGTGAATACGACACCTCCTACGAGCAGTACTTC. The rearrangement joins TRBV25-1 to TRBJ2-7, with D hard to call. The germline V gene has CDR1 MGHDK and CDR2 SYGVNS. This CDR3 is 14 amino acids long. V gave up 0 bases and J gave up 0 bases, with 6 bases separating them.

This chain uses TRBV19 with TRBJ2-7, with D possibly being TRBD1 or TRBD2 (5 bases each). Per germline, CDR1 LNHDA and CDR2 SQIVND (reference sequence). The V end was cut by 7 bases, the J end by 4 bases, with 14 bases between. This CDR3 has 13 amino acids. The CDR3 spells CASTLRDGYEQYF. For the CDR3, the DNA is TGTGCCAGTACCCTCCGGGACGGATACGAGCAGTACTTC.

The sample holds a few counts of this clonotype. The CDR3 nucleotides read TGTGCCAGCAGCGTGAACCGGGACGGGGGAAGCACAGATACGCAGTATTTT. Translating it yields CASSVNRDGGSTDTQYF. The chain recombines TRBV7-2 with TRBJ2-3; tentative D call: TRBD2 (6 bases). The germline gives CDR1 SGHTA, CDR2 FQGNSA. The V and J ends lost 5 bases and 0 bases respectively, with 18 bases between them. This CDR3 region has 17 residues.

This clonotype was seen a few times. The chain couples TRBV11-2 to TRBJ1-2, with TRBD1 as a possible D gene (5 bases). The ends were cut back, 8 bases at V and 7 bases at J, with 14 bases in the middle. The V gene's germline CDR1 is SGHAT and CDR2 FQNNGV. The CDR3 extends over 12 amino acids. The CDR3 region is CASWDLAGGYTF. The CDR3 coding sequence is TGTGCCAGCTGGGACCTTGCTGGTGGCTACACCTTC.

This clonotype was counted only a few times. The chain has TRBV7-8 and TRBJ2-3, with 9 bases matching TRBD2. V lost 7 bases, J lost 0 bases, and 11 bases stayed unmatched. The CDR3 is made up of 17 amino acids. Germline V gene sequence: CDR1 SGHVS, CDR2 FQNEAQ. DNA of the CDR3: TGTGCCAGCACCTCCGCCCTAGCGGGGCTGAGCACAGATACGCAGTATTTT. Amino acid sequence: CASTSALAGLSTDTQYF.

The chain links TRBV7-9 to TRBJ2-2, with a possible D match to TRBD2 (6 bases). The germline CDR1 and CDR2 sequences are SEHNR and FQNEAQ (reference sequence). The CDR3 runs 16 residues. V was clipped by 6 bases and J by 4 bases, with 18 bases between them. The chain's CDR3 is CASSGPGRGFTGELFF. The CDR3 bases are TGTGCCAGCAGTGGACCCGGGCGGGGCTTCACCGGGGAGCTGTTTTTT.

The chain has TRBV7-8 and TRBJ2-7; 7 nucleotides line up with TRBD1. This CDR3 region has 13 residues. The V and J ends lost 6 bases and 0 bases, in that order; junction bases with no gene match: 2. CDR1 SGHVS and CDR2 FQNEAQ come from the germline V gene. The CDR3 DNA reads as TGTGCCAGCAGACAGGGGAGCTCCTACGAGCAGTACTTC. It encodes CASRQGSSYEQYF. Together with reference TRBV7-8 and TRBJ2-7, the CDR3 gives the full variable domain: GAGVSQSPRYKVAKRGQDVALRCDPISGHVSLFWYQQALGQGPEFLTYFQNEAQLDKSGLPSDRFFAERPEGSVSTLKIQRTQQEDSAVYLCASRQGSSYEQYFGPGTRLTVT.

The chain is built from TRBV6-5 and TRBJ2-7; 7 bases agree with TRBD1. After removal of 4 bases from V and 4 bases from J, the junction contained 7 bases not matched to a gene. This CDR3 comprises 14 residues. Germline V gene lookup returns CDR1 MNHEY and CDR2 SVGAGI. Here the CDR3 DNA reads TGTGCCAGCAGTTTGGGGCAGGGGGAATACGAGCAGTACTTC. Translated, it gives CASSLGQGEYEQYF.

The gene calls are TRBV7-9 and TRBJ2-7; no clear D gene. CDR1 is SEHNR and CDR2 is FQNEAQ in the germline V gene (reference sequence). V was pared by 3 bases and J by 2 bases, with 11 bases between. The CDR3 has 14 amino acids. The CDR3, as DNA: TGTGCCAGCAGCTTCAAGGATGTACCCTACGAGCAGTACTTC. Its protein is CASSFKDVPYEQYF. The whole variable domain, remainder taken from reference TRBV7-9 and TRBJ2-7, is DTGVSQNPRHKITKRGQNVTFRCDPISEHNRLYWYRQTLGQGPEFLTYFQNEAQLEKSRLLSDRFSAERPKGSFSTLEIQRTEQGDSAMYLCASSFKDVPYEQYFGPGTRLTVT.

The chain is built from TRBV5-1 and TRBJ2-7, with D possibly TRBD1 on 6 matching bases. The germline CDR1 and CDR2 sequences are SGHRS and YFSETQ. This CDR3 has 14 residues. The V end lost 2 bases, the J end lost 3 bases, and 12 bases lay between the germline ends. The CDR3 nucleotides are TGCGCCAGCAGCTTACAGGGCTTGTACTACGAGCAGTACTTC. Translation gives CASSLQGLYYEQYF.

This rearrangement joins TRBV7-2 to TRBJ2-5; D is perhaps TRBD1 (6 bases). Germline lookup yields CDR1 SGHTA and CDR2 FQGNSA. V was clipped by 0 bases and J by 4 bases, with 15 bases between them. The CDR3 spans 16 residues. CDR3 protein: CASSLAAGVVPETQYF. The DNA for the CDR3 is TGTGCCAGCAGCTTAGCTGCAGGGGTGGTCCCAGAGACCCAGTACTTC. The full variable domain, with the rest looked up from reference TRBV7-2 and TRBJ2-5, is GAGVSQSPSNKVTEKGKDVELRCDPISGHTALYWYRQSLGQGLEFLIYFQGNSAPDKSGLPSDRFSAERTGGSVSTLTIQRTQQEDSAVYLCASSLAAGVVPETQYFGPGTRLLVL.

The rearrangement uses TRBV27 and TRBJ1-2; D is perhaps TRBD1 (5 bases). Germline V gene lookup returns CDR1 MNHEY and CDR2 SMNVEV (reference sequence). This CDR3 contains 16 residues. The V end lost 5 bases, the J end lost 3 bases, and 19 bases lay between the germline ends. The CDR3: CASSTVPGRLDYGYTF. CDR3 sequence (DNA): TGTGCCAGCAGTACCGTACCGGGACGGCTGGACTATGGCTACACCTTC.

This clonotype was detected a few times. The genes are TRBV27 and TRBJ1-1; 7 positions agree with TRBD1. CDR3 length: 14 amino acids. With V trimmed by 6 bases and J by 2 bases, 6 bases remained unmatched. CDR1 is MNHEY, CDR2 SMNVEV, per germline (reference sequence). Written as DNA, the CDR3 is TGTGCCAGCAGGCCAGGGGGACTAAACACTGAAGCTTTCTTT. Amino acids: CASRPGGLNTEAFF.

The chain joins TRBV29-1 to TRBJ2-7, with 7 bases lining up with TRBD2. Germline trimming cut 3 bases from V and 7 bases from J; bases unmatched to any gene: 3. Germline V lookup: CDR1 SQVTM, CDR2 ANQGSEA. This CDR3 has 11 residues. CDR3 nucleotides: TGCAGCGTTGAGGCCGGGAGGGAGCAGTACTTC. Protein: CSVEAGREQYF.

This clonotype was found a few times. The chain couples TRBV6-1 to TRBJ2-5; TRBD2 aligns across 11 bases. This CDR3 region has 15 residues. Germline V gene lookup returns CDR1 MNHNS and CDR2 SASEGT. With V trimmed by 2 bases and J by 1 base, 0 bases remained unmatched. CDR3 in DNA: TGTGCCAGCAGTGAACTAGCGGGGGGCCAAGAGACCCAGTACTTC. It is translated as CASSELAGGQETQYF.

The V and J genes are TRBV6-2 or TRBV6-3 and TRBJ2-3; D perhaps matches TRBD2 (5 bases). CDR1 is MNHEY, CDR2 SVGEGT, per germline. The length of the CDR3 is 14 residues. With 2 bases removed from V and 5 bases from J, the gap between germline ends came to 11 bases. The CDR3 sequence: CASSYVTRGDTQYF. CDR3 DNA sequence: TGTGCCAGCAGTTACGTGACACGGGGAGATACGCAGTATTTT.

The chain links TRBV7-2 to TRBJ2-2; TRBD2 is a possible D gene (6 bases). V lost 8 bases to trimming and J lost 6 bases, with 16 bases between them. CDR1 is SGHTA, CDR2 FQGNSA, per germline. The CDR3 loop spans 14 amino acids. In DNA, the CDR3 is TGTGCCAGCGCCGGGACTGTTCGACCCGGGGAGCTGTTTTTT. Encoded protein: CASAGTVRPGELFF. The full variable domain, rest sourced from reference TRBV7-2 and TRBJ2-2, is GAGVSQSPSNKVTEKGKDVELRCDPISGHTALYWYRQSLGQGLEFLIYFQGNSAPDKSGLPSDRFSAERTGGSVSTLTIQRTQQEDSAVYLCASAGTVRPGELFFGEGSRLTVL.

This chain joins TRBV27 and TRBJ1-2; D may be TRBD1 (5 bases). The germline gives CDR1 MNHEY, CDR2 SMNVEV (reference sequence). The CDR3 has 14 residues. V shed 3 bases and J shed 4 bases, with 12 bases lying between them. The CDR3 region is CASSFGGGGYGYTF. CDR3 DNA sequence: TGTGCCAGCAGTTTTGGGGGGGGTGGCTATGGCTACACCTTC.

The CDR3 DNA reads TGTGCCAGCAGCACGTATGGCGGACAGCTTAAAGCTTTCTTT. Its protein is CASSTYGGQLKAFF. The chain is built from TRBV7-8 and TRBJ1-1, with a possible D match to TRBD1 (6 bases). In germline, CDR1 is SGHVS, CDR2 FQNEAQ. The CDR3 is 14 amino acids. V was pared by 5 bases and J by 9 bases, with 19 bases between.

This clonotype occurred a few times. The CDR3 spells CAISETAPNEKLFF. DNA of the CDR3: TGTGCCATCAGTGAGACAGCTCCTAATGAAAAACTGTTTTTT. The V gene is TRBV10-3, the J gene TRBJ1-4; D remains unclear. V lost 2 bases to trimming and J lost 3 bases, with 7 bases between them. The germline V gene has CDR1 ENHRY and CDR2 SYGVKD. The CDR3 is made up of 14 amino acids.

This chain uses TRBV7-2 with TRBJ2-2; D gene ambiguous. The CDR3 contains 12 residues. Trimming stripped 5 bases from V and 6 bases from J, with 7 bases between. Per the germline V gene, CDR1 is SGHTA and CDR2 is FQGNSA. CDR3 sequence: CASSLKAGELFF. CDR3 DNA sequence: TGTGCCAGCAGCCTTAAGGCCGGGGAGCTGTTTTTT.